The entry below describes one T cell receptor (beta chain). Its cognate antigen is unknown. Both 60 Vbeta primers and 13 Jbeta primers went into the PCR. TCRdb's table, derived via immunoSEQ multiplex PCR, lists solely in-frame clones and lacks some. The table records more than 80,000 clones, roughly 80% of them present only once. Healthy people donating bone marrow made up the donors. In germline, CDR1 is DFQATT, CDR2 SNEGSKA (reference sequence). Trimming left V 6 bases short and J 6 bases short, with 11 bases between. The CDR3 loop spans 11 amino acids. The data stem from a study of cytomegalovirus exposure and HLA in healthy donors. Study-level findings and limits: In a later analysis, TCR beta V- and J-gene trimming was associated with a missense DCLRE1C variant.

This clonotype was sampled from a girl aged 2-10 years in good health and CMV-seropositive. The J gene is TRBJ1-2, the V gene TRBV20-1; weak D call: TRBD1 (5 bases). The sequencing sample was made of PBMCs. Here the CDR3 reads CSAYGGDGYTF. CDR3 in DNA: TGCAGTGCCTATGGGGGGGATGGCTACACCTTC.